A single sample gave rise to the 30 T cell receptor beta chains below, sequenced in a study of blood T cell repertoires in COVID-19. Here immunoSEQ multiplex PCR was the method, and the copy in TCRdb shows in-frame clones only, minus some. The table records some 130,000 clones, around 87% of them present only once. The sample was peripheral blood. These receptors originate from a woman in her fifties or sixties with acute or convalescent COVID-19.

This chain connects TRBV2 to TRBJ1-2; the match to TRBD1 covers 7 bases. The ends lost 8 bases at V and 7 bases at J; junction bases unmatched: 13. Looked up from germline, CDR1 is SNHLY and CDR2 is FYNNEI. The CDR3 loop spans 14 amino acids. CDR3 in amino acids: CASGADREDGGYTF. The CDR3 region has the DNA TGTGCCAGCGGTGCCGACAGGGAGGACGGTGGCTACACCTTC.

This sequence joins TRBV5-1 and TRBJ2-1; TRBD2 matches at 7 bases. Per germline, CDR1 SGHRS and CDR2 YFSETQ. Trimming at V came to 5 bases and at J to 6 bases, leaving 20 bases not matched to a gene. This CDR3 comprises 18 residues. The CDR3 DNA reads TGCGCCAGCAGTTCCTCCCCGTGGCGGGGAGGGATTTTCAATGAGCAGTTCTTC. It codes for CASSSSPWRGGIFNEQFF.

The chain uses TRBV5-1 and TRBJ2-1, with 10 bases that match TRBD2. The CDR3 length is 15 residues. Germline assignment: CDR1 SGHRS and CDR2 YFSETQ. Germline trimming cut 0 bases from V and 9 bases from J; bases unmatched to any gene: 6. In DNA form, the CDR3 reads TGCGCCAGCAGCTTGGTCCCTAGCGGGAGTAGTGAGCAGTTCTTC. Translation: CASSLVPSGSSEQFF.

V is TRBV7-6 and J is TRBJ2-3; weak D call: TRBD1 (5 bases). V gave up 0 bases and J gave up 3 bases, with 22 bases separating them. Germline V gives CDR1 SGHVS, CDR2 FNYEAQ. The CDR3 runs to 19 residues. CDR3 coding DNA: TGTGCCAGCAGCTTAGCGCCAGGGAAACCTGCCCCCTGGACAGATACGCAGTATTTT. Its protein is CASSLAPGKPAPWTDTQYF.

The rearrangement uses TRBV5-4 and TRBJ1-2, with 7 bases aligning to TRBD1. The CDR3 is made up of 15 amino acids. CDR1 and CDR2 from the germline V gene are SGHNT and YYREEE (reference sequence). The V and J ends lost 2 bases and 4 bases, in that order; junction bases with no gene match: 8. CDR3 sequence (DNA): TGTGCCAGCAGCTTAACAGGGGCGTCTACCTATGGCTACACCTTC. Its protein is CASSLTGASTYGYTF.

The chain employs TRBV4-2 and TRBJ2-5; no reliable D call. Germline loops: CDR1 LGHNA, CDR2 YNFKEQ. V was clipped by 0 bases and J by 4 bases, with 6 bases between them. There are 13 residues in the CDR3. CDR3 DNA sequence: TGTGCCAGCAGCCAAGATTCCAGAGAGACCCAGTACTTC. Amino acids: CASSQDSRETQYF.

The chain is built from TRBV5-1 and TRBJ2-1; 8 nucleotides align to TRBD2. The CDR3 consists of 15 residues. Losses at the gene ends were 0 bases for V and 6 bases for J; bases not matched to a gene: 5. The V gene's germline CDR1 is SGHRS and CDR2 YFSETQ. This CDR3 reads CASSLEGTRGNEQFF. The DNA for the CDR3 is TGCGCCAGCAGCTTGGAAGGGACTAGGGGCAATGAGCAGTTCTTC. Using reference TRBV5-1 and TRBJ2-1 for the parts outside the CDR3, the full variable domain is KAGVTQTPRYLIKTRGQQVTLSCSPISGHRSVSWYQQTPGQGLQFLFEYFSETQRNKGNFPGRFSGRQFSNSRSEMNVSTLELGDSALYLCASSLEGTRGNEQFFGPGTRLTVL.

The chain couples TRBV28 to TRBJ2-5; D is ambiguous. V lost 7 bases and J lost 4, with 10 bases in between. Per germline, CDR1 MDHEN and CDR2 SYDVKM. This CDR3 region has 12 residues. The CDR3 protein is CASISSGETQYF. The CDR3 region has the DNA TGTGCCAGCATAAGTTCCGGAGAGACCCAGTACTTC.

The chain's CDR3 is CASSSRTGWNTEAFF. CDR3 in DNA: TGTGCCAGCAGCTCCAGGACAGGTTGGAACACTGAAGCTTTCTTT. The chain employs TRBV5-4 and TRBJ1-1, with 7 bases aligning to TRBD1. The CDR3 runs 15 residues. CDR1 and CDR2 (germline): SGHNT, YYREEE (reference sequence). Trimming removed 3 bases from V and 1 base from J; junction bases left unmatched: 6. Using reference TRBV5-4 and TRBJ1-1 for the parts outside the CDR3, the full variable domain is ETGVTQSPTHLIKTRGQQVTLRCSSQSGHNTVSWYQQALGQGPQFIFQYYREEENGRGNFPPRFSGLQFPNYSSELNVNALELDDSALYLCASSSRTGWNTEAFFGQGTRLTVV.

The chain joins TRBV9 to TRBJ2-1; 13 positions agree with TRBD2. With V trimmed by 4 bases and J by 9 bases, 13 bases remained unmatched. The CDR3 loop spans 17 amino acids. Per germline, CDR1 SGDLS and CDR2 YYNGEE. The CDR3: CASSPAVGLAGVGEQFF. The CDR3, as DNA: TGTGCCAGCAGCCCAGCTGTCGGACTAGCGGGAGTCGGTGAGCAGTTCTTC.

The chain recombines TRBV6-1 with TRBJ1-6, with TRBD1 matching 7 bases. V was pared by 4 bases and J by 10 bases, with 16 bases of the junction left unmatched. Germline V CDR1 and CDR2: MNHNS, SASEGT. The CDR3 has 17 residues. CDR3 DNA sequence: TGTGCCAGCAGTGCCACAAACCGGGACAGAATCTACTCACCCCTCCACTTT. Amino acids: CASSATNRDRIYSPLHF.

This clone was counted once. The V and J genes are TRBV28 and TRBJ2-1, with 7 bases lining up with TRBD2. This CDR3 is built from 15 residues. Per germline, CDR1 MDHEN and CDR2 SYDVKM. The ends lost 10 bases at V and 2 bases at J; junction bases unmatched: 11. The CDR3 nucleotides read TGTGCCATCCGGGAGGCCATCAAGCCCTACAATGAGCAGTTCTTC. It codes for CAIREAIKPYNEQFF.

The rearrangement uses TRBV6-5 and TRBJ1-2; 10 positions agree with TRBD1. The CDR3 extends over 13 amino acids. The ends lost 8 bases at V and 5 bases at J; junction bases unmatched: 5. Germline CDR1 is MNHEY and CDR2 is SVGAGI. The CDR3 sequence is CASARTGGYGYTF. DNA for the CDR3: TGTGCCAGCGCAAGGACAGGGGGATATGGCTACACCTTC.

This clone has a single count. This chain joins TRBV6-5 and TRBJ1-4; 8 bases are a match to TRBD1. Germline V lookup: CDR1 MNHEY, CDR2 SVGAGI. The V and J ends lost 2 bases and 10 bases, in that order; junction bases with no gene match: 6. CDR3 length: 14 amino acids. The CDR3 is CASSYDQGARKLFF. The CDR3 DNA follows: TGTGCCAGCAGTTACGACCAGGGGGCGAGAAAACTGTTTTTT.

The chain is built from TRBV19 and TRBJ1-2, with 7 bases matching TRBD1. V dropped 5 bases and J dropped 8; count of bases not matched to a gene: 8. The CDR3 loop spans 13 amino acids. Germline CDR1 LNHDA, CDR2 SQIVND (reference sequence). This CDR3 is CASSLRTGSGYTF. The DNA for the CDR3 is TGTGCCAGTAGTCTTCGGACAGGCAGCGGCTACACCTTC.

This clone has just one count. The rearrangement joins TRBV6-6 to TRBJ2-7; TRBD2 matches 13 bases. The germline V gene has CDR1 MNHNY and CDR2 SVGAGI (reference sequence). V shed 4 bases and J 6 bases; nucleotides not matched to a gene: 6. The length of the CDR3 is 15 residues. The CDR3 reads CASSSRLAGGLEQYV. CDR3 in DNA: TGTGCCAGCAGTTCAAGACTAGCGGGGGGCCTCGAGCAGTACGTC.

The rearrangement joins TRBV18 to TRBJ1-1, with 7 positions matching TRBD1. Germline V lookup: CDR1 KGHSH, CDR2 LQKENI. With 2 bases clipped from V and 10 bases from J, the junction kept 4 bases outside the gene matches. The CDR3 spans 12 residues. The CDR3, as DNA: TGTGCCAGCTCACCAGAGGGGGCTGGAGCTTTCTTT. Translation gives CASSPEGAGAFF.

The genes are TRBV5-1 and TRBJ2-1; D might be TRBD2 (5 bases). V shed 1 base and J shed 9 bases, with 23 bases lying between them. Germline loops: CDR1 SGHRS, CDR2 YFSETQ. This CDR3 is 17 amino acids long. This CDR3 is CASSLRIRGGSTGEQFF. CDR3 DNA: TGCGCCAGCAGCTTGAGAATCCGGGGTGGGTCTACGGGTGAGCAGTTCTTC.

This clone appeared a single time. The chain is built from TRBV6-5 and TRBJ1-6, with D hard to call. Trimming left V 6 bases short and J 10 bases short, with 13 bases between. Germline V gene lookup returns CDR1 MNHEY and CDR2 SVGAGI. The CDR3 spans 13 residues. DNA for the CDR3: TGTGCCAGCAGGGAGGTACGCGGGTCACCCCTCCACTTT. Protein product: CASREVRGSPLHF.

The chain recombines TRBV5-1 with TRBJ1-1; 7 positions agree with TRBD1. The germline V gene encodes CDR1 SGHRS and CDR2 YFSETQ. The CDR3 consists of 14 residues. The V gene end was trimmed by 4 bases and the J gene end by 6 bases; junction bases not matched to a gene: 9. This chain's CDR3 is CASSRETGTAEAFF. The DNA for the CDR3 is TGCGCCAGCAGCAGAGAGACAGGGACAGCTGAAGCTTTCTTT.

The V call is TRBV3-1 (or the pseudogene TRBV3-2), the J call TRBJ2-2; maybe TRBD2 (7 bases). CDR1 is LGHDT and CDR2 is YNNKEL in the germline V gene (reference sequence). The CDR3 has 16 residues. Trimming shortened V by 4 bases and J by 7 bases, and 19 bases separated the two germline ends. CDR3 region: CASSLRGGGIGGELFF. As DNA, the CDR3 is TGTGCCAGCAGCCTAAGGGGGGGAGGAATCGGCGGGGAGCTGTTTTTT.

CDR3 in DNA: TGTGCCAGCAGTGAATCTCGTCAGGGCAATTCACCCCTCCACTTT. Translation gives CASSESRQGNSPLHF. The rearrangement links TRBV6-1 to TRBJ1-6, with D possibly being TRBD1 (5 bases). There are 15 residues in the CDR3. V lost 2 bases and J 7 bases, leaving 12 bases between the germline ends. Germline V gene sequence: CDR1 MNHNS, CDR2 SASEGT.

This clone showed up just a few times. The chain recombines TRBV6-1 with TRBJ2-4, with D possibly being TRBD2 (6 bases). With 3 bases removed from V and 1 base from J, the gap between germline ends came to 16 bases. The CDR3 contains 17 residues. Germline loops: CDR1 MNHNS, CDR2 SASEGT. CDR3 in amino acids: CASSDPPGAGAKNIQYF. For the CDR3, the DNA is TGTGCCAGCAGTGATCCTCCGGGAGCCGGTGCCAAAAACATTCAGTACTTC.

The CDR3 here is CASSPSSWNTEAFF. The DNA for the CDR3 is TGTGCCAGCAGCCCCTCCTCGTGGAACACTGAAGCTTTCTTT. The chain uses TRBV7-2 and TRBJ1-1; D remains unclear. V lost 5 bases, J lost 1 base, and 11 bases lay in between. Germline V gene sequence: CDR1 SGHTA, CDR2 FQGNSA. The length of the CDR3 is 14 residues.

The chain has TRBV29-1 and TRBJ1-1; TRBD1 agrees at 7 bases. The germline CDR1 and CDR2 sequences are SQVTM and ANQGSEA. V shed 1 base, J shed 2 bases, and the junction held 10 bases outside the gene matches. CDR3 length equals 16 residues. CDR3 region: CSVEGPDREINTEAFF. The DNA of the CDR3 is TGCAGCGTTGAAGGACCCGACAGGGAAATCAACACTGAAGCTTTCTTT.

The chain employs TRBV5-4 and TRBJ2-5, with 10 bases lining up with TRBD2. After removal of 3 bases from V and 1 base from J, the junction contained 6 bases not matched to a gene. Germline V gene lookup returns CDR1 SGHNT and CDR2 YYREEE (reference sequence). The CDR3 totals 16 residues. This chain's CDR3 is CASSSKLAGLQETQYF. The CDR3, as DNA: TGTGCCAGCAGCTCAAAACTAGCGGGACTCCAAGAGACCCAGTACTTC.

The sample holds a few counts of this clone. The V and J genes are TRBV4-2 and TRBJ2-3, with TRBD2 matching over 9 bases. CDR1 LGHNA and CDR2 YNFKEQ come from the germline V gene. There are 15 residues in the CDR3. Unmatched junction bases numbered 4, after V lost 4 bases and J lost 2 bases. The CDR3 protein is CASSPTSGPTDTQYF. DNA of the CDR3: TGTGCCAGCAGCCCGACTAGCGGCCCCACAGATACGCAGTATTTT.

The rearrangement uses TRBV24-1 and TRBJ2-2; 7 bases are shared with TRBD2. The CDR3 totals 16 residues. CDR1 and CDR2 (germline): KGHDR, SFDVKD. J lost 2 bases, V lost 9 bases, and 11 bases had no gene match. The CDR3 nucleotides are TGTGCCACCTCCCGGGGGAGGGCCGGAAACACCGGGGAGCTGTTTTTT. Translated: CATSRGRAGNTGELFF.

In this sample, this clone turned up once. V usage is TRBV20-1 and J usage is TRBJ1-4; weak D call: TRBD1 (5 bases). The germline CDR1 and CDR2 sequences are DFQATT and SNEGSKA (reference sequence). This CDR3 contains 11 residues. V was clipped by 3 bases and J by 8 bases, with 7 bases between them. CDR3 sequence reads: CSARGGEKLFF. The CDR3 nucleotides are TGCAGTGCTAGGGGGGGAGAAAAACTGTTTTTT.

The V gene is TRBV6-1, the J gene TRBJ1-5; the D is unclear. The V end was cut by 1 base, the J end by 5 bases, with 12 bases between. Germline V gene lookup returns CDR1 MNHNS and CDR2 SASEGT. CDR3 length: 15 amino acids. The chain's CDR3 is CASSEGRSGHQPQHF. The CDR3 DNA reads as TGTGCCAGCAGTGAAGGGAGGTCAGGCCATCAGCCCCAGCATTTT.